This T cell receptor (beta chain) was found in a study of circulating tumor DNA in untreated peripheral T-cell lymphoma. In germline, CDR1 is SGHNT, CDR2 YENEEA. V lost 1 base and J lost 7, with 16 bases in between. The CDR3 is 16 amino acids. TCRdb keeps only in-frame clones here, not all; method: immunoSEQ multiplex PCR. The sample has around 10,000 clones; 65% to 80% are singletons. This tumor tissue came from a pretreatment baseline collection. The sequence was obtained from a human donor with peripheral T-cell lymphoma. Sample: tumor tissue. V is TRBV11-3 and J is TRBJ1-4; possible D gene TRBD1, 5 bases. The CDR3 sequence is CASSLGGAGRVEKLFF. CDR3 coding DNA: TGTGCCAGCAGCTTAGGAGGTGCAGGGCGGGTTGAAAAACTGTTTTTT.